The 5 T cell receptor beta chains below come from one sample, sequenced in a study of regulatory T cells in long-lasting Graves disease. CDR3-region Arm-PCR and iRepertoire HTBI primers produced the TCR beta libraries. In TCRdb, the multiplex PCR reads were re-called with MiXCR into one record per CDR3 protein. The table records 680,000 or so distinct CDR3 sequences, roughly 15% of them present only once. Time point defined: newly diagnosed GD, antithyroid drugs for less than 3 months. The TCR library used RNA extracted from PBMCs. The same specimen was also included in a second study, on T cells in Graves' hyperthyroidism and ophthalmopathy.

Sequenced material: peripheral blood mononuclear cells (PBMCs), taken at new diagnosis, from a patient treated with antithyroid drugs. The receptor set was obtained from a woman aged 25-40 years with Graves disease.

This clonotype was picked up a small number of times. The genes are TRBV6-1 and TRBJ1-3; D is possibly TRBD1 (5 bases). Germline loops: CDR1 MNHNS, CDR2 SASEGT. The CDR3 loop spans 15 amino acids. Trimming left V 3 bases short and J 1 base short, with 10 bases between. DNA of the CDR3: TGTGCCAGCAGTGACAGGGAATCGTCTGGAAACACCATATATTTT. Protein product: CASSDRESSGNTIYF.

This clonotype has a count of ten or more. This chain joins TRBV28 and TRBJ2-7; D call uncertain. The CDR3 is 14 residues long. Looked up from germline, CDR1 is MDHEN and CDR2 is SYDVKM. The ends were cut back, 5 bases at V and 3 bases at J, with 14 bases in the middle. CDR3 nucleotide sequence: TGTGCCAGCAGTCCTTACGTATCGGGCTACGAGCAGTACTTC. Encoded protein: CASSPYVSGYEQYF.

This clonotype was counted ten times or more. J is TRBJ2-1 and V is TRBV7-3, with 8 bases lining up with TRBD2. The CDR3 extends over 15 amino acids. V dropped 5 bases and J dropped 5; count of bases not matched to a gene: 8. In germline, CDR1 is SGHTA, CDR2 FQGTGA. The CDR3 spells CASSELAGNHNEQFF. CDR3 coding DNA: TGTGCCAGCAGCGAGTTAGCGGGAAACCACAATGAGCAGTTCTTC. Full variable domain (outside the CDR3, taken from reference TRBV7-3 and TRBJ2-1): GAGVSQTPSNKVTEKGKYVELRCDPISGHTALYWYRQSLGQGPEFLIYFQGTGAADDSGLPNDRFFAVRPEGSVSTLKIQRTERGDSAVYLCASSELAGNHNEQFFGPGTRLTVL.

J is TRBJ2-7 and V is TRBV19; D call uncertain. The germline V and J ends were trimmed by 6 bases and 3 bases, with 6 bases remaining between them. This CDR3 comprises 11 residues. Germline V gives CDR1 LNHDA, CDR2 SQIVND (reference sequence). The CDR3 DNA reads as TGTGCCAGTAGGACTGGCTACGAGCAGTACTTC. Amino acid sequence: CASRTGYEQYF.

This chain joins TRBV27 and TRBJ1-6; D is possibly TRBD1 (5 bases). V gave up 5 bases and J gave up 0 bases, with 8 bases separating them. This CDR3 contains 15 residues. The germline V gene has CDR1 MNHEY and CDR2 SMNVEV (reference sequence). This CDR3 reads CASSRGNSYNSPLHF. The CDR3 DNA reads TGTGCCAGCAGTCGGGGGAACTCCTATAATTCACCCCTCCACTTT.